The clone carrying this T cell receptor (beta chain) was counted only a few times. The antigen is not known. This record comes from a study of human T cells and chemical hapten exposure. The wider study: 2% DPC applied to a roughly 2 cm by roughly 2 cm arm area sensitized donors. Findings and limits, study-wide: Among expanded TCRs, significantly more large CDR3 similarity clusters formed than among controls.

Time point of the sample: pre-sensitization, week 0. The treatment: therapeutic diphenylcyclopropenone sensitization with weekly scalp DPC. Participating donors were patients with alopecia, aged 18 to 70 years, considered appropriate candidates for DPC. Germline V gives CDR1 SGHTA, CDR2 FQGNSA. Trimming removed 2 bases at V and 3 bases at J, with 11 bases between. The CDR3 length is 14 residues. What the library attached to individual cDNA molecules were unique molecular identifiers. TCRdb fed the RACE reads into MiXCR, producing one record per CDR3 protein. Counted here are about 59,000 distinct CDR3 sequences, around 10% occurring once; the ten biggest clones make up approximately 4.2%.

This TCR came from a woman aged 40 to 50 with alopecia areata. Some clones in this sample may be carry-over from other donors' samples. Source: whole blood, taken in connection with sensitization to the hapten diphenylcyclopropenone (DPC). The rearrangement uses TRBV7-2 and TRBJ2-7; D may be TRBD1 or TRBD2 (5 bases each). The CDR3: CASSLRGGRYEQYF. The DNA for the CDR3 is TGTGCCAGCAGCTTAAGGGGCGGGCGCTACGAGCAGTACTTC.